The T cell receptor (beta chain) described here comes from a study of shared clonotypes between healthy human individuals. With respect to this clone: The antigen remains unidentified.

Study observations and caveats: In general, naive subsets displayed greater estimated richness than memory subsets did.

Measured with immunoSEQ multiplex PCR; TCRdb has only the in-frame clones, and not every one. The sample carries some 2.4 million clones, roughly 93% recorded once. This receptor was taken from a man younger than 30 in good health. Some clones in this sample may be carry-over from other donors' samples. Sample: naive CD4+ T cells from PBMCs. The subset is: CD45RA+ positively selected.

CDR3 in amino acids: CASSIYPRVAGVGETQYF. The CDR3 DNA reads as TGTGCCAGTAGTATTTATCCCCGGGTAGCGGGAGTTGGAGAGACCCAGTACTTC. The chain recombines TRBV19 with TRBJ2-5; TRBD2 matches 9 bases. The germline gives CDR1 LNHDA, CDR2 SQIVND (reference sequence). The CDR3 contains 18 residues. The ends lost 3 bases at V and 4 bases at J; junction bases unmatched: 15. The whole variable domain, filled in from reference TRBV19 and TRBJ2-5, reads DGGITQSPKYLFRKEGQNVTLSCEQNLNHDAMYWYRQDPGQGLRLIYYSQIVNDFQKGDIAEGYSVSREKKESFPLTVTSAQKNPTAFYLCASSIYPRVAGVGETQYFGPGTRLLVL.